Sequencing of this T cell receptor (beta chain) was carried out in a study of T cells in Graves' hyperthyroidism and ophthalmopathy (dated by TCRdb to between 2018 and 2021). About the investigation overall: Peripheral blood was collected at initial diagnosis, before any treatment. TCR V-J signatures able to tell the groups apart were searched for in a discovery cohort of more than 90 patients, of whom around 43 had Graves' ophthalmopathy and around 58 had stable Graves' hyperthyroidism. Prospective prediction of ophthalmopathy was tested in an independent validation cohort consisting of about 20 hyperthyroidism patients and 15 to 17 patients who later progressed to ophthalmopathy. For training and testing, the 95 to 100 patients in the discovery cohort were randomly divided in a 7:3 ratio. The study also compared thyroid tissue and blood T-cell repertoires from about six Graves' hyperthyroidism patients. After sampling, hyperthyroidism patients received methimazole starting at 30 mg daily, and ophthalmopathy patients received high-dose intravenous methylprednisolone. The paper reports TCR Vbeta CDR3 sequencing of over 120 peripheral blood samples: over 40 ophthalmopathy, under 80 hyperthyroidism and some 17 progressor patients.

This clonotype was observed many times. Its antigen has not been determined. Per-nucleotide qualities are absent, and no much larger clonotype sits a single base away. Ophthalmopathy patients had moderately to severely active disease, with a Clinical Activity Score of 3 or more, a NOSPECS grade of 4 or more, and a disease duration of less than 3 months. The study excluded patients with uncontrolled infections, other autoimmune diseases, pregnancy or lactation. Diagnoses were based on clinical symptoms, serum thyroxine and TRAb, thyroid ultrasound and orbital computed tomography. Ficoll-Paque density gradient centrifugation was used to isolate PBMCs from around 10 ml of fresh peripheral blood. Total RNA was extracted with Trizol reagent, and quality was checked on an Agilent 2100 Bioanalyzer. CDR1 and CDR2 were assigned from the germline V gene (reference sequence) as SEHNR and FQNEAQ. V is pared back by 1 base and J by 6 bases, with 6 bases lying between the germline termini. The CDR3 contains 12 residues, cysteine and phenylalanine counted. The read is trimmed to its CDR3 DNA, 36 bases read in frame from base 1.

Study-wide findings and limitations: In validation, the model predicted progression to ophthalmopathy a median of about 6 months before onset, with 70% to 71% sensitivity and 72.22% specificity. Sample size was not statistically predetermined, and investigators were not blinded to group allocation. A model built on a 13 V-J signature distinguished ophthalmopathy from stable hyperthyroidism, reaching roughly 88% sensitivity and approximately 83% specificity in cross-validation and 80%/75% in testing. Most expanded thyroid clonotypes (frequency above 0.001) were also detected in blood, suggesting blood repertoires may reflect thyroid immune responses.

The TCR beta CDR3 regions were amplified from the RNA transcripts. The first round of RT-PCR for the TCR CDR3 was performed with the HTBI primer set and the Qiagen OneStep RT-PCR kit. Libraries were constructed in a second round of multiplex PCR, after which size selection and purification were performed. Sequencing of the libraries was done on an Illumina HiSeq2000 using paired-end 100 bp reads. The study's processing was this. Raw data were processed with SOAPnuke, discarding reads with adapters, uncalled bases, mean Phred below 15, or no exact constant-primer or identifier match. High-quality paired reads were merged with COPE v1.2.5, and unique nucleotide sequences were defined as clonotypes. Clonotypes were aligned to IMGT TRBV, TRBD and TRBJ reference segments using MiTCR v1.1. Analysis was restricted to V-J combinations with a frequency above 0.0001, which covered roughly 99% of repertoires. A TCS score was defined as the ratio of F50 (clonal expansion) to E x V (chaos), with BLOSUM62-based TCRdist applied between CDR3 peptides within each V-J. Welch's t-statistics and random forest reduced fewer than 600 V-J features to 13, which were used in a naive Bayes classifier (R e1071). TCRdb reprocessed the public reads (quality trimming at Q25 with fastp, clone calling with MiXCR) and kept in-frame beta chains. Every entry covers one CDR3 protein and lists the most common genes and DNA from its rows. These V and J calls are TCRdb output, not the study's own analysis. The sample data list 360,000 or so distinct CDR3 sequences, and roughly 18% of these were observed just once. Roughly a sixth of the sample is taken by the ten largest.

Sequenced input: blood. The V and J genes are TRBV7-9 and TRBJ1-1; confidence is insufficient to name the D gene. The TCR sequence derives from a woman in her thirties or forties with Graves' ophthalmopathy. Read as DNA, the sequence is TGTGCCAGCAGCTTAGGTCGACCTGAAGCTTTCTTT. This is translated as CASSLGRPEAFF.